This entry is about one T cell receptor (beta chain). No antigen is known for it. The investigators sampled blood at baseline, at cycle 4 day 1, and at cycle 7 day 1. The source of the sample is a study of OX40 agonist ivuxolimab in advanced cancers. Study results and limitations: Expansion of clones was among the lowest in partial responders at 0.1-3.0 mg/kg.

Repertoires were generated with immunoSEQ multiplex PCR, while TCRdb's copy carries only in-frame clones and drops some. This table holds about 69,000 clones, about nine tenths found once. The source is an adult with an advanced solid tumor such as melanoma, head and neck, liver or kidney cancer. Sequenced here: CD4+ or CD8+ T cells sorted from blood, sampled in a trial of the OX40 agonist ivuxolimab.

The CDR3 is CASTGSQGPRNEQFF. CDR3 bases: TGTGCCAGCACAGGGAGTCAGGGGCCGCGCAATGAGCAGTTCTTC. The genes are TRBV28 and TRBJ2-1; a weak D match, TRBD1 (6 bases). The CDR3 consists of 15 residues. Germline CDR1 MDHEN, CDR2 SYDVKM. Trimming left V 7 bases short and J 6 bases short, with 19 bases between. Complete variable domain (other parts from reference TRBV28 and TRBJ2-1): DVKVTQSSRYLVKRTGEKVFLECVQDMDHENMFWYRQDPGLGLRLIYFSYDVKMKEKGDIPEGYSVSREKKERFSLILESASTNQTSMYLCASTGSQGPRNEQFFGPGTRLTVL.